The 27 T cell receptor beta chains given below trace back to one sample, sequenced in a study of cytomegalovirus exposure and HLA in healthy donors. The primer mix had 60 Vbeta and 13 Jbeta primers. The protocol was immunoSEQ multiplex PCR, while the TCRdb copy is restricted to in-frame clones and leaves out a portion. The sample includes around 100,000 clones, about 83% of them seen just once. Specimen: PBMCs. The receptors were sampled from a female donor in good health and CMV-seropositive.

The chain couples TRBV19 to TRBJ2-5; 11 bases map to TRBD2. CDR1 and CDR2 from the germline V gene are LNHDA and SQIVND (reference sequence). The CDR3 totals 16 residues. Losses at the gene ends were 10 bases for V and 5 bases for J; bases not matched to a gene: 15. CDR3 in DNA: TGTGCCACTTCCGGGACTAGCGGAAGGGGGAGGGAGACCCAGTACTTC. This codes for CATSGTSGRGRETQYF.

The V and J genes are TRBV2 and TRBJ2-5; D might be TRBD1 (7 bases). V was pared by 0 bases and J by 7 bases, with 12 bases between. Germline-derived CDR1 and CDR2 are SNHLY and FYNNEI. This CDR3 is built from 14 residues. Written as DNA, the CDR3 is TGTGCCAGCAGTGAAGCGGGGGGACAGCGGACCCAGTACTTC. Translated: CASSEAGGQRTQYF.

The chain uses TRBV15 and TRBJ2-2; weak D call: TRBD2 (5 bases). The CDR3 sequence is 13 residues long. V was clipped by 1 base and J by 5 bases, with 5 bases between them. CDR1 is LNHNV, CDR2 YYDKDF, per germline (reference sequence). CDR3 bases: TGTGCCACCAGCAGAGGCGGGACCGGGGAGCTGTTTTTT. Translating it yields CATSRGGTGELFF.

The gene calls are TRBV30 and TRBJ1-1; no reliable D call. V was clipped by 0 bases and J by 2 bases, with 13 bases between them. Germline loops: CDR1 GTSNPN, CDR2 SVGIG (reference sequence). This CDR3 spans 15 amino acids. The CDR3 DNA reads TGTGCCTGGAGTGTATTCCAGACTGGAAACACTGAAGCTTTCTTT. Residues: CAWSVFQTGNTEAFF.

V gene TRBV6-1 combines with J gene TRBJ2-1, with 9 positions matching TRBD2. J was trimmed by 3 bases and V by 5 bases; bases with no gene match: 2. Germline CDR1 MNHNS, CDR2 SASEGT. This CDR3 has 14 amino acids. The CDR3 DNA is TGTGCCAGCAGTCGTAGCGGGGGCTACAATGAGCAGTTCTTC. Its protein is CASSRSGGYNEQFF.

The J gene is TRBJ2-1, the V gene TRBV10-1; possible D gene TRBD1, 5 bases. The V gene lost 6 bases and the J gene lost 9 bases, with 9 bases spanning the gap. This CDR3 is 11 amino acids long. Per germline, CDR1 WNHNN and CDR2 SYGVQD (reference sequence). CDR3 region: CASSAGFEQFF. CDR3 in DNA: TGCGCCAGCAGCGCAGGGTTTGAGCAGTTCTTC.

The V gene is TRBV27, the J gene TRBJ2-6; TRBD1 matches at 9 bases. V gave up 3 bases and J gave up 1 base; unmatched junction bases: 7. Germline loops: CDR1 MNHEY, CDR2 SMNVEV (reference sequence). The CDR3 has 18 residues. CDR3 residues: CASSFSGTGFSGANVLTF. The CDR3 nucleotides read TGTGCCAGCAGTTTCTCTGGGACAGGGTTTTCTGGGGCCAACGTCCTGACTTTC.

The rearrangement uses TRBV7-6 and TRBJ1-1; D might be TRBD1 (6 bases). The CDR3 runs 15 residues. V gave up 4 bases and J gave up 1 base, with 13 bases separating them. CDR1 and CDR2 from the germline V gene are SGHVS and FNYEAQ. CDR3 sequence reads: CASSSLGQRNTEAFF. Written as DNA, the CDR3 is TGTGCCAGCAGCTCTTTAGGACAGAGGAACACTGAAGCTTTCTTT.

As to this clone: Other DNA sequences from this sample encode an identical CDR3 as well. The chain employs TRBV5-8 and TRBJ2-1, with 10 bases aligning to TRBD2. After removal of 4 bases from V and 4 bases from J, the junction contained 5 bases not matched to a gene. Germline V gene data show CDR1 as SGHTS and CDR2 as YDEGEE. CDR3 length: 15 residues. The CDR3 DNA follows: TGTGCCAGCAGCCCCAGACTAGCGGGTTACAATGAGCAGTTCTTC. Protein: CASSPRLAGYNEQFF.

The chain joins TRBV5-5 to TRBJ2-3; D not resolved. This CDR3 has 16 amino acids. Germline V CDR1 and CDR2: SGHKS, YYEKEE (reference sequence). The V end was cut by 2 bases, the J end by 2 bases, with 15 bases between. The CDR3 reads CASSFGPMVATDTQYF. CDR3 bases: TGTGCCAGCAGCTTTGGCCCGATGGTCGCCACAGATACGCAGTATTTT. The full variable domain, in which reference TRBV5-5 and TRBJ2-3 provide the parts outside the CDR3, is DAGVTQSPTHLIKTRGQQVTLRCSPISGHKSVSWYQQVLGQGPQFIFQYYEKEERGRGNFPDRFSARQFPNYSSELNVNALLLGDSALYLCASSFGPMVATDTQYFGPGTRLTVL.

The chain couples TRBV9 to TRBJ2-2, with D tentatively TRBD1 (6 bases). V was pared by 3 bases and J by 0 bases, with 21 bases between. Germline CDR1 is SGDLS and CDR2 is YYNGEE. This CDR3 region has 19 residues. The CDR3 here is CASSALYSGTNSNTGELFF. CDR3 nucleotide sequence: TGTGCCAGCAGCGCCCTCTACTCGGGGACAAATTCGAACACCGGGGAGCTGTTTTTT.

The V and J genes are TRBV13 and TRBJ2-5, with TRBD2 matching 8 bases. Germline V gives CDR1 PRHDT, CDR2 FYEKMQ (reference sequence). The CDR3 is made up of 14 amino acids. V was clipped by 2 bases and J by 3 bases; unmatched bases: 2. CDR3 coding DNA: TGTGCCAGCAGCTTAAGCGGGGGAAAAGAGACCCAGTACTTC. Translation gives CASSLSGGKETQYF. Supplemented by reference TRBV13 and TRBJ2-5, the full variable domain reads AAGVIQSPRHLIKEKRETATLKCYPIPRHDTVYWYQQGPGQDPQFLISFYEKMQSDKGSIPDRFSAQQFSDYHSELNMSSLELGDSALYFCASSLSGGKETQYFGPGTRLLVL.

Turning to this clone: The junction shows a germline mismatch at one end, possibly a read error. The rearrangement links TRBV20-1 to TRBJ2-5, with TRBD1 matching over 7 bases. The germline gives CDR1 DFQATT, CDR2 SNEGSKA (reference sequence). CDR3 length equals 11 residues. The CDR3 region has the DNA TGCAGTGCTGAGTCAGGGGGACCCTTTCACTTC. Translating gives CSAESGGPFHF.

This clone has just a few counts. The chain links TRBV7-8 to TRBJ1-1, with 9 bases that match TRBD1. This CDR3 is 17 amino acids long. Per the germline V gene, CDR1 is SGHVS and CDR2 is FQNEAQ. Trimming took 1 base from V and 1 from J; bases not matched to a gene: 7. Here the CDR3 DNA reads TGTGCCAGCAGCTTAGGGGGACAGGGAAGAAAGAACACTGAAGCTTTCTTT. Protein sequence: CASSLGGQGRKNTEAFF.

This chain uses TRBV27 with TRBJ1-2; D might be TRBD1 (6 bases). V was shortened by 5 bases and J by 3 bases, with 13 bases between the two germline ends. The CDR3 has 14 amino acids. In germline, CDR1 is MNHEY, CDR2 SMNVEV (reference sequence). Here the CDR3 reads CASSPRTAHYGYTF. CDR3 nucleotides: TGTGCCAGCAGTCCACGGACAGCCCACTATGGCTACACCTTC.

The CDR3 coding sequence is TGTGCCAGCAGTCCCGACAGGAAGAACACTGAAGCTTTCTTT. Its protein is CASSPDRKNTEAFF. The J gene is TRBJ1-1, the V gene TRBV6-5, with D tentatively TRBD1 (6 bases). Germline-derived CDR1 and CDR2 are MNHEY and SVGAGI. There are 14 residues in the CDR3. Between the trimmed V and J ends, which lost 5 bases and 1 base, there was a span of 11 bases.

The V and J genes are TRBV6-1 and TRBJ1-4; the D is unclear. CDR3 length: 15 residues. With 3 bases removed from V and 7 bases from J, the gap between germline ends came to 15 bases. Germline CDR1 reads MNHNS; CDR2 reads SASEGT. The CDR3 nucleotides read TGTGCCAGCAGTGATTCGCCCGGGATTCGTGAAAAACTGTTTTTT. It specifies CASSDSPGIREKLFF.

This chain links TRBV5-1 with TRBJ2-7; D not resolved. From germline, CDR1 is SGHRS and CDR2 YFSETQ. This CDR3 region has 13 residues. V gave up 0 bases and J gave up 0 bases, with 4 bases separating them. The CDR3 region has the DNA TGCGCCAGCAGCTTGGGCAGCTCCTACGAGCAGTACTTC. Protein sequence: CASSLGSSYEQYF.

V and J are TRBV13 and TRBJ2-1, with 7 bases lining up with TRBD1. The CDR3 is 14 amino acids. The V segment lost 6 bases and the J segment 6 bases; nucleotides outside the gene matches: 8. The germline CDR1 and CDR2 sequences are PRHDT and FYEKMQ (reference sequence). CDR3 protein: CASRSGGKGNEQFF. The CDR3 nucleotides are TGTGCCAGCAGATCAGGGGGAAAGGGCAATGAGCAGTTCTTC. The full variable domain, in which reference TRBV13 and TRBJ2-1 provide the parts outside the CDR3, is AAGVIQSPRHLIKEKRETATLKCYPIPRHDTVYWYQQGPGQDPQFLISFYEKMQSDKGSIPDRFSAQQFSDYHSELNMSSLELGDSALYFCASRSGGKGNEQFFGPGTRLTVL.

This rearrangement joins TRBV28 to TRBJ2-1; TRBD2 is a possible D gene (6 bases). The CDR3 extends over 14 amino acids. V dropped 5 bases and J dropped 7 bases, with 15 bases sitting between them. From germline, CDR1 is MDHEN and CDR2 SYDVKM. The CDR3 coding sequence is TGTGCCAGCAGTACTAGCCCCGGGCCTAATGAGCAGTTCTTC. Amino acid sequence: CASSTSPGPNEQFF.

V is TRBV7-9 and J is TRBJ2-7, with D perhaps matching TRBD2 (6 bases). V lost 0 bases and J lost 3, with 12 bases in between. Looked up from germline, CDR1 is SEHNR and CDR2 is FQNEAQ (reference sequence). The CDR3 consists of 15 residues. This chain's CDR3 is CASSLAGTAIYEQYF. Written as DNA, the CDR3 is TGTGCCAGCAGCTTAGCTGGGACTGCCATCTACGAGCAGTACTTC.

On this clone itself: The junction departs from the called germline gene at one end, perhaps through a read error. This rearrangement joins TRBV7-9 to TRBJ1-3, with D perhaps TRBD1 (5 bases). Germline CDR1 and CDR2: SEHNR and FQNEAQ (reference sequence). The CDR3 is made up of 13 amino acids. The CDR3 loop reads CFGGQSAGNTIYF. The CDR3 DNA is TGCTTCGGGGGTCAATCTGCGGGAAACACCATATATTTT.

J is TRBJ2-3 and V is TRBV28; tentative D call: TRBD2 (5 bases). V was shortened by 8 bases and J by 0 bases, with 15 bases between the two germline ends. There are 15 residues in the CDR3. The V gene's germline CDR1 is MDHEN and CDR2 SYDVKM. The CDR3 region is CASRWSGTSTDTQYF. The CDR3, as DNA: TGTGCCAGCCGTTGGTCGGGAACTAGCACAGATACGCAGTATTTT.

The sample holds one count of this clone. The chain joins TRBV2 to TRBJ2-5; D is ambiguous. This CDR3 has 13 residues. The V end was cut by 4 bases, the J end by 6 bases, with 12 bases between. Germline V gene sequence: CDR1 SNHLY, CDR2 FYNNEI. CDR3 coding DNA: TGTGCCAGCAGTGTGTCGCGCGAAAAGACCCAGTACTTC. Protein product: CASSVSREKTQYF.

The CDR3 region is CATSRVGAGGQETQYF. In DNA, the CDR3 is TGTGCCACCAGCAGAGTTGGGGCGGGGGGCCAAGAGACCCAGTACTTC. The rearrangement links TRBV15 to TRBJ2-5, with 8 bases fitting TRBD2. V shed 1 base, J shed 1 base, and the junction held 5 bases outside the gene matches. The germline V gene has CDR1 LNHNV and CDR2 YYDKDF (reference sequence). CDR3 size: 16 residues.

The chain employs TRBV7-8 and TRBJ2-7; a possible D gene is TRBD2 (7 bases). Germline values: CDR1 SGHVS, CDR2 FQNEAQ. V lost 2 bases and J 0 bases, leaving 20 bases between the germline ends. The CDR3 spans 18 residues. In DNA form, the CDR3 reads TGTGCCAGCAGCTTAAGTACGGGGGGCGGGGGAAGCTCCTACGAGCAGTACTTC. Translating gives CASSLSTGGGGSSYEQYF. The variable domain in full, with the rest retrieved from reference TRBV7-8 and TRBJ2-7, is GAGVSQSPRYKVAKRGQDVALRCDPISGHVSLFWYQQALGQGPEFLTYFQNEAQLDKSGLPSDRFFAERPEGSVSTLKIQRTQQEDSAVYLCASSLSTGGGGSSYEQYFGPGTRLTVT.

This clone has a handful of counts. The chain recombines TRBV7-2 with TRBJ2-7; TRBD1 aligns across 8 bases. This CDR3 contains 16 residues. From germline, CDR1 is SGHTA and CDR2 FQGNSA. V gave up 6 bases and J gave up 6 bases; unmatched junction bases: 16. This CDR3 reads CASRIGTGPALSEQYF. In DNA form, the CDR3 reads TGTGCCAGCAGAATAGGGACAGGTCCAGCATTGAGCGAGCAGTACTTC.